The rows below give T cell receptor beta chains drawn from one sample of a study of T cell responses to AZD1222 COVID-19 vaccine. TCRdb's copy holds only in-frame clones and misses some; the assay was immunoSEQ multiplex PCR. Among roughly 99,000 clones listed, about 93% were seen once. The sample here was peripheral blood, taken 28 days after the second AZD1222 dose. These receptors were obtained from an adult who received the AZD1222 COVID-19 vaccine. Both conserved end residues are part of each CDR3. D genes are given only for firm matches. Clone size appears in some rows only: once, few, many, or a class for an expanded clone.

j_gene: TRBJ2-2
abundance: .
v_gene: TRBV7-8
d_gene: .
CDR3nt: TGTGCCAGCAGCCTCGGTCCACAGACTTACACCGGGGAGCTGTTTTTT
CDR3aa: CASSLGPQTYTGELFF

j_gene: TRBJ1-1
abundance: .
v_gene: TRBV5-5
d_gene: .
CDR3nt: TGTGCCAGCAGCTTTACATCTGGAATTGAAGCTTTCTTT
CDR3aa: CASSFTSGIEAFF

j_gene: TRBJ1-6
abundance: .
v_gene: TRBV10-3
d_gene: .
CDR3nt: TGTGCCATCAGGGGGGACATAGATAATCTCCTCCACTTT
CDR3aa: CAIRGDIDNLLHF

j_gene: TRBJ2-2
abundance: .
v_gene: TRBV6-5
d_gene: .
CDR3nt: TGTGCCACCAGGGTATCGGCCGGGGAGCTGTTTTTT
CDR3aa: CATRVSAGELFF

j_gene: TRBJ2-7
abundance: .
v_gene: TRBV29-1
d_gene: TRBD2
CDR3nt: TGCAGCGTTGAGTCTGCTAGCGGGCTCCTCTACGAGCAGTACTTC
CDR3aa: CSVESASGLLYEQYF

j_gene: TRBJ2-2
abundance: .
v_gene: TRBV6-5
d_gene: TRBD1
CDR3nt: TGTGCCAGCAGTCCGGACAGGGCGGCCACCGGGGAGCTGTTTTTT
CDR3aa: CASSPDRAATGELFF

j_gene: TRBJ1-1
abundance: .
v_gene: TRBV30
d_gene: .
CDR3nt: TGTGCCTGGAGTGTTTCGAGCTTCGGGGAGGCTTTCTTT
CDR3aa: CAWSVSSFGEAFF

j_gene: TRBJ1-1
abundance: once
v_gene: TRBV27
d_gene: .
CDR3nt: TGTGCCAGCAGTTTATCAAGGGGGAACACTGAAGCTTTCTTT
CDR3aa: CASSLSRGNTEAFF

j_gene: TRBJ1-1
abundance: .
v_gene: TRBV29-1
d_gene: TRBD1
CDR3nt: TGCAGCGCCTACAGGGGAGACACTGAAGCTTTCTTT
CDR3aa: CSAYRGDTEAFF

j_gene: TRBJ2-7
abundance: once
v_gene: TRBV27
d_gene: TRBD2
CDR3nt: TGTGCCAGCGCGGGGGGCCGCGAGGAGCAGTACTTC
CDR3aa: CASAGGREEQYF

j_gene: TRBJ1-1
abundance: .
v_gene: TRBV11-3
d_gene: .
CDR3nt: TGTGCCAGCAGCTTACGGGGGCAGACTGAAGCTTTCTTT
CDR3aa: CASSLRGQTEAFF

j_gene: TRBJ2-1
abundance: .
v_gene: TRBV9
d_gene: .
CDR3nt: TGTGCCAGCAGCGCGGACCATCGGCGCACCTACAATGAGCAGTTCTTC
CDR3aa: CASSADHRRTYNEQFF

j_gene: TRBJ2-7
abundance: .
v_gene: TRBV7-2
d_gene: TRBD2
CDR3nt: TGTGCCAGCAGCTTACAAGCGGGATCCTCCTACGAGCAGTACTTC
CDR3aa: CASSLQAGSSYEQYF

j_gene: TRBJ1-2
abundance: .
v_gene: TRBV27
d_gene: .
CDR3nt: TGTGCCAGCAGGCTAAGGGCAGGGGAGGGTCGCGGCTACACCTTC
CDR3aa: CASRLRAGEGRGYTF

j_gene: TRBJ2-2
abundance: .
v_gene: TRBV5-6
d_gene: .
CDR3nt: TGTGCCAGCAGCTTGGGTCTCGGGGGGCAAAGGGAGCTGTTTTTT
CDR3aa: CASSLGLGGQRELFF

j_gene: TRBJ1-6
abundance: .
v_gene: TRBV6-5
d_gene: TRBD1
CDR3nt: TGTGCCAGCAGTCCCGGCGGACAGGGGAATTCACCCCTCCACTTT
CDR3aa: CASSPGGQGNSPLHF

j_gene: TRBJ1-6
abundance: .
v_gene: TRBV19
d_gene: .
CDR3nt: TGTGCCAGTACTTTGGGTAATTCACCCCTCCACTTT
CDR3aa: CASTLGNSPLHF

j_gene: TRBJ2-3
abundance: .
v_gene: TRBV3-1/TRBV3-2
d_gene: .
CDR3nt: TGTGCCAGCAGCCCCGCTACAGGGAGCACAGATACGCAGTATTTT
CDR3aa: CASSPATGSTDTQYF

j_gene: TRBJ1-5
abundance: .
v_gene: TRBV5-5
d_gene: .
CDR3nt: TGTGCCAGCAGCTCGGGGGGCAGCAATCAGCCCCAGCATTTT
CDR3aa: CASSSGGSNQPQHF

j_gene: TRBJ1-1
abundance: few
v_gene: TRBV19
d_gene: .
CDR3nt: TGTGCCAGTAGTATCGGGAGAAACACTGAAGCTTTCTTT
CDR3aa: CASSIGRNTEAFF

j_gene: TRBJ1-2
abundance: .
v_gene: TRBV29-1
d_gene: TRBD1
CDR3nt: TGCAGCGCCATCCGGGACAGAGACTATGGCTACACCTTC
CDR3aa: CSAIRDRDYGYTF

j_gene: TRBJ1-1
abundance: .
v_gene: TRBV6-5
d_gene: .
CDR3nt: TGTGCCAGTAAGGGAGAGTACACTGAAGCTTTCTTT
CDR3aa: CASKGEYTEAFF

j_gene: TRBJ2-3
abundance: .
v_gene: TRBV11-2
d_gene: .
CDR3nt: TGTGCCAGCAGCTTAGGTTACGGGACCGCAGATACGCAGTATTTT
CDR3aa: CASSLGYGTADTQYF

j_gene: TRBJ2-7
abundance: .
v_gene: TRBV2
d_gene: TRBD1
CDR3nt: TGTGCCAGCGGGACAGCTACATACGAGCAGTACTTC
CDR3aa: CASGTATYEQYF

j_gene: TRBJ2-1
abundance: .
v_gene: TRBV9
d_gene: TRBD2
CDR3nt: TGTGCCAGCAGCGTAGCGGGGACTAGCGTCTACAATGAGCAGTTCTTC
CDR3aa: CASSVAGTSVYNEQFF

j_gene: TRBJ1-2
abundance: .
v_gene: TRBV29-1
d_gene: .
CDR3nt: TGCAGCGTTGAAGAGATTAAGAATAGGGCCTACACCTTC
CDR3aa: CSVEEIKNRAYTF